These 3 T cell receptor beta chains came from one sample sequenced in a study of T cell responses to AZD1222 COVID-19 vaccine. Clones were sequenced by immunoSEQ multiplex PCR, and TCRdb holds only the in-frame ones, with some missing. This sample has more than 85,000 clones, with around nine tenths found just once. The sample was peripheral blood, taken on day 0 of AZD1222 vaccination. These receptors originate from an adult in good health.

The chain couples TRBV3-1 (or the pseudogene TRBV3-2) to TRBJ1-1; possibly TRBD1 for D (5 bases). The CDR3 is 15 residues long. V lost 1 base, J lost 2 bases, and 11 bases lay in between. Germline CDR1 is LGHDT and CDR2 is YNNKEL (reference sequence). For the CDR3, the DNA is TGTGCCAGCAGCCAAGGCGGGGGAGCTAACACTGAAGCTTTCTTT. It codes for CASSQGGGANTEAFF.

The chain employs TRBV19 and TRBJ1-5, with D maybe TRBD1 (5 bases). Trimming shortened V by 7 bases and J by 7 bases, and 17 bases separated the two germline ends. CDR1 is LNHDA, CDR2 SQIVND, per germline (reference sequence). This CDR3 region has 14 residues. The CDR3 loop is CASTIGGRGQPQHF. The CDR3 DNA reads TGTGCCAGTACCATAGGAGGGAGGGGACAGCCCCAGCATTTT. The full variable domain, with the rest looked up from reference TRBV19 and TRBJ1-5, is DGGITQSPKYLFRKEGQNVTLSCEQNLNHDAMYWYRQDPGQGLRLIYYSQIVNDFQKGDIAEGYSVSREKKESFPLTVTSAQKNPTAFYLCASTIGGRGQPQHFGDGTRLSIL.

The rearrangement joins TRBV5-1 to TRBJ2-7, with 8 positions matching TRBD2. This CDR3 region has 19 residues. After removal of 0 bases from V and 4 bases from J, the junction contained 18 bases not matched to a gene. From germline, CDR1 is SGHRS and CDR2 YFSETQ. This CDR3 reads CASSLVRAGRAGARYEQYF. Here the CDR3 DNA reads TGCGCCAGCAGCTTGGTCCGCGCAGGGAGAGCGGGGGCCCGATACGAGCAGTACTTC.